This passage covers 2 T cell receptor beta chains from one sample sequenced in a study of blood T cells in healthy people across ages. For the second PCR, which ran for about 6 to 11 cycles, a sample-barcoded 5' primer and a J-beta primer mix were used. TCRdb fed the 5' RACE reads into MiXCR, producing one record per CDR3 protein. The sample yields hundreds of thousands of distinct CDR3 sequences, around 62% seen once. Sequencing was performed on blood. These receptors were collected from a man aged 25 to 40 in good health.

V is TRBV5-4 and J is TRBJ2-3, with 9 bases aligning to TRBD2. The CDR3 covers 14 residues. Germline CDR1 and CDR2: SGHNT and YYREEE (reference sequence). The ends lost 4 bases at V and 5 bases at J; junction bases unmatched: 5. The CDR3 sequence is CASSVGLAKDTQYF. The CDR3 bases are TGTGCCAGCAGCGTGGGACTAGCAAAAGATACGCAGTATTTT.

For the CDR3, the DNA is TGTGCCAGCAGCTTGGGCCGGGACAGCAATCAGCCCCAGCATTTT. Its translation is CASSLGRDSNQPQHF. The chain has TRBV5-8 and TRBJ1-5; possibly TRBD1 for D (5 bases). The germline V gene has CDR1 SGHTS and CDR2 YDEGEE. Trimming left V 0 bases short and J 1 base short, with 8 bases between. This CDR3 is built from 15 residues.